This T cell receptor (beta chain) was recovered during a study of TIL therapy for anti-PD-1-resistant metastatic lung cancer. Documented time point: pre-treatment sample, taken before nivolumab and TIL therapy. Adults with stage 4 NSCLC were enrolled in a phase I trial. Sequencing used immunoSEQ v3. The repertoire was sequenced with immunoSEQ multiplex PCR; TCRdb's copy has only in-frame clones and lacks some. Of about 46,000 clones in the sample, approximately 86% are singletons; the top ten hold around 5.1%. The origin of this receptor is a person between 25 and 80 years old with non-small cell lung cancer. The sample here was blood, taken at baseline.

The CDR3 loop is CASSYTGEAFF. CDR3 DNA: TGTGCCAGCAGCTATACAGGGGAGGCTTTCTTT. The V call is TRBV7-9, the J call TRBJ1-1, with TRBD1 matching over 7 bases. The J segment lost 11 bases and the V segment lost 4 bases, leaving 4 bases of the junction unmatched. This CDR3 comprises 11 residues. Germline-derived CDR1 and CDR2 are SEHNR and FQNEAQ (reference sequence).